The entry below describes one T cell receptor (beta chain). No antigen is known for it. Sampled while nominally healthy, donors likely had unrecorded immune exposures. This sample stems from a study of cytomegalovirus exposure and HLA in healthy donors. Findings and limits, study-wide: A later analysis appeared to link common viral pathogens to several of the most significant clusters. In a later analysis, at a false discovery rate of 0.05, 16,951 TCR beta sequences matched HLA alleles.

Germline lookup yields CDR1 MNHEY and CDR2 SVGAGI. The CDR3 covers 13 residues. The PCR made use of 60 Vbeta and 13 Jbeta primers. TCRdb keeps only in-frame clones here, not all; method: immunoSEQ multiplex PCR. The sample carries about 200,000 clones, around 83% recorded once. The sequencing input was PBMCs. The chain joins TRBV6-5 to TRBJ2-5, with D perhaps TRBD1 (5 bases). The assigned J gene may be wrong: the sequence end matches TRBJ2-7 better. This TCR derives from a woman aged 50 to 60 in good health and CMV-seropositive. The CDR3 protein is CASRETANYEQYF. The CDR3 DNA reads TGTGCCAGCAGAGAGACAGCCAACTACGAGCAGTACTTC.